A selection of T cell receptor beta chains follows, all from one sample in a study of T cell repertoires in cytomegalovirus infection. Each CDR3 protein gets one entry after TCRdb re-called the reads with MiXCR. The sample lists 500,000 to 600,000 distinct CDR3 sequences; 16% were seen once. Sequenced input: CD8+ T cells from PBMCs. The receptor source for this set is a human donor in good health (CMV status not recorded). Some clones in this sample may be carry-over from other donors' samples. Both conserved end residues are trimmed from each CDR3. A D gene is named only where the DNA matches it firmly.

V,D,CDR3
TRBV6-6,TRBD2,ASSYPGLAGPLSYEQY
TRBV28,-,ASSWTDMNTEAF
TRBV15,-,ATSYRPGPDQPQH
TRBV27,-,ASSHRDGTYNEQF
TRBV7-9,-,ASSPGAGLSGNEQF
TRBV5-5,-,ASSLGPEGGETQY
TRBV6-1,-,ASSPWGGSNSGNTIY
TRBV6-1,-,ASSPITVGAWGEDEQF
TRBV7-3,TRBD1,ASSFETGAYNEQF
TRBV29-1,TRBD2,SVDPGLARIETDTQY
TRBV6-1,-,ASSDLTSFYSNQPQH
TRBV11-3,-,ASTLGYAAYGYT
TRBV19,-,ASTARSLQGEAF
TRBV20-1,-,SAARGSILAKNIQY
TRBV6-6,-,ASSYSVSVYEQY
TRBV19,TRBD1,ASSIRQGSYNEQF
TRBV12-3/TRBV12-4,-,ASSLARIGAVRFNEQF
TRBV6-5,-,ASSYSDSYGYT
TRBV7-8,-,ASRDSSNQPQH
TRBV7-8,TRBD1,ASSSRDRASGANVLT
TRBV10-3,TRBD1,AISDADREKY
TRBV25-1,-,ASSIGARGYT
TRBV2,-,ASSPRLDGNEQF
TRBV6-2/TRBV6-3,TRBD2,ASSYSTGRAYEQY
TRBV7-4,-,ASTSLAYEQY
TRBV19,TRBD1,ASRPGGTGAYEQY
TRBV28,TRBD2,ASSLWTSGNNEQF
TRBV27,-,ASSFLSDLNTEAF
TRBV6-1,-,ATEDYSPLH
TRBV7-9,-,ASSLPGRVAF
TRBV19,-,ASRGLSMRDEQF
TRBV7-9,-,ASSSGGDRTSYEQY
TRBV29-1,-,SVEDLRRGSYEQY
TRBV5-6,-,ASSPWGGAGTEAF